The clone carrying this T cell receptor (beta chain) was seen repeatedly, ten times or more. Antigen specificity is unknown. This specimen comes from a study of regulatory T cells in long-lasting Graves disease. Whole-study results and caveats: Whereas roughly 1,000 public clonotypes were shared by new patients, persistent patients shared more, at some 2,500.

CDR1 is LGHDT and CDR2 is YNNKEL in the germline V gene (reference sequence). Trimming pared 0 bases from V and 1 base from J, leaving 3 bases between. CDR3 length: 14 residues. Time point described: newly diagnosed GD, antithyroid drugs for less than 3 months. Isolated PBMC RNA provided the starting material for the TCR library. Assembly of TCR beta libraries relied on iRepertoire HTBI primers together with Arm-PCR of CDR3 regions. From the multiplex PCR reads, TCRdb called clonotypes with MiXCR, one entry per CDR3 protein. The sample holds roughly 560,000 distinct CDR3 sequences, approximately 16% seen once. The sample also formed part of further work on T cells in Graves' hyperthyroidism and ophthalmopathy. That report adds: The study enrolled patients aged 18 to 65 with newly diagnosed hyperthyroidism of under 2 months' duration.

The receptor comes from a woman aged 40 to 65 with Graves disease. The J gene is TRBJ2-2, the V gene TRBV3-1, with D uncertain. Source: peripheral blood mononuclear cells (PBMCs), taken at new diagnosis, from a patient treated with antithyroid drugs. CDR3 nucleotide sequence: TGTGCCAGCAGCCAAGATGGGAACACCGGGGAGCTGTTTTTT. Translated: CASSQDGNTGELFF.